The 5 T cell receptor beta chains listed next were all sequenced from one sample in a study of T cells in Graves' hyperthyroidism and ophthalmopathy (dated by TCRdb to between 2018 and 2021). Library preparation was by multiplex PCR. Sequencing relied on an Illumina HiSeq 2000. TCR beta CDR3 regions were amplified from RNA transcripts. A first-round RT-PCR of the TCR CDR3 used the HTBI primer set with the Qiagen OneStep RT-PCR kit. The public reads were reprocessed in TCRdb via fastp at Q25 and MiXCR, keeping in-frame beta chains. Each entry merges the rows of one CDR3 protein and shows their most common DNA and genes. The sample data list approximately 590,000 distinct CDR3 sequences, and 35% to 55% of these were observed just once. The biggest ten clones account for nearly 8.5% of the sample. The specimen sequenced was peripheral blood or thyroid tissue (not recorded which). These receptors came from a woman aged 18-29 years with Graves' hyperthyroidism. Donor details come from another sample of the same person, matched by shared clones.

Comment on this clonotype: A single base separates this from a much larger clone, so it may be a read error. The rearrangement joins TRBV7-2 to TRBJ2-5; 9 positions match TRBD1. The CDR3 contains 15 residues. The germline V gene has CDR1 SGHTA and CDR2 FQGNSA. V dropped 3 bases and J dropped 1; count of bases not matched to a gene: 3. CDR3 loop: CASSFPGQGQETQYF. As DNA, the CDR3 is TGTGCCAGCAGCTTCCCGGGACAGGGCCAAGAGACCCAGTACTTC.

Comment on this clonotype: The junction departs from the called germline gene at one end, perhaps through a read error. This chain joins TRBV7-2 and TRBJ2-5, with D perhaps matching TRBD1 or TRBD2 (5 bases each). The CDR3 sequence is 13 residues long. CDR1 and CDR2 from the germline V gene are SGHTA and FQGNSA. CDR3 sequence (DNA): TGCGCCAGCAGTTGGACTGAGGGGGAGACCCAGTACTTC. This translates into CASSWTEGETQYF.

This chain connects TRBV11-1 to TRBJ2-2; D gene unclear. CDR1 and CDR2 from the germline V gene are SGHAT and FQDESV (reference sequence). This CDR3 is 13 amino acids long. V lost 8 bases, J lost 1 base, and 8 bases lay in between. This CDR3 reads CASGWVNTGELFF. The CDR3 bases are TGTGCCAGCGGGTGGGTGAACACCGGGGAGCTGTTTTTT.

In its sample, this clonotype was seen a few times. CDR3 sequence reads: CASSEWGGPNTGELFF. The CDR3, as DNA: TGTGCCAGCAGCGAGTGGGGGGGACCTAACACCGGGGAGCTGTTTTTT. The chain uses TRBV7-9 and TRBJ2-2, with 7 bases aligning to TRBD2. V gave up 5 bases and J gave up 2 bases; unmatched junction bases: 8. This CDR3 contains 16 residues. Germline V gene sequence: CDR1 SEHNR, CDR2 FQNEAQ (reference sequence).

V usage is TRBV12-3 or TRBV12-4 and J usage is TRBJ1-4; D perhaps matches TRBD1 (6 bases). This CDR3 contains 12 residues. Deletions cut 5 bases from V and 11 bases from J, with 12 bases between. DNA of the CDR3: TGTGCCAGCAGTCCGGGGGGCGGGAAACTGTTTTTT. Amino acid sequence: CASSPGGGKLFF.